The subject of this entry is one T cell receptor (beta chain). Antigen specificity is unknown. Survey level was the resolution at which the v3.0 immunoSEQ assay ran. This table comes from immunoSEQ multiplex PCR, and its TCRdb copy is limited to in-frame clones, with some not included. Found here are about 6,500 clones, 70% to 90% of them singletons; the top ten hold less than 3%. The data were obtained in a study of long-term antiretroviral therapy in people with HIV. General study results and limits: Clonal expansions arising prior to ART prevailed in the repertoire at every time point. When set beside controls, HIV repertoires had CDR3 length ranges that were narrower.

This CDR3 region has 16 residues. V gave up 2 bases and J gave up 2 bases, with 14 bases separating them. The V gene's germline CDR1 is LGHNA and CDR2 YSLEER. Treatment of all HIV participants took place in the United States. The clonotype comes from a woman in her forties or fifties with HIV. The material sequenced was unsorted PBMCs, taken 3.7 years after starting antiretroviral therapy. The J gene is TRBJ2-3, the V gene TRBV4-3, with no clear D. Written as DNA, the CDR3 is TGCGCCAGCAGCCAAATGCCTGTGGGCGTCACAGATACGCAGTATTTT. It encodes CASSQMPVGVTDTQYF.